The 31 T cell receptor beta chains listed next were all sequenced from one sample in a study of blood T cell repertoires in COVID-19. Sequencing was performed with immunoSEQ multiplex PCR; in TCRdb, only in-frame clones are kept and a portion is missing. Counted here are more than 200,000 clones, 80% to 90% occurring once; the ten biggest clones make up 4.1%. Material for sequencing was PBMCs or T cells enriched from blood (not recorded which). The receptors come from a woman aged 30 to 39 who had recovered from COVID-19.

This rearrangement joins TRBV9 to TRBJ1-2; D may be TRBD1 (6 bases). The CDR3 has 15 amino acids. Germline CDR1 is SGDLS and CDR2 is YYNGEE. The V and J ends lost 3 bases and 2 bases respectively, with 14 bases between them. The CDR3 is CASSGAGQLNYGYTF. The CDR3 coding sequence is TGTGCCAGCAGCGGAGCAGGACAGTTAAACTATGGCTACACCTTC.

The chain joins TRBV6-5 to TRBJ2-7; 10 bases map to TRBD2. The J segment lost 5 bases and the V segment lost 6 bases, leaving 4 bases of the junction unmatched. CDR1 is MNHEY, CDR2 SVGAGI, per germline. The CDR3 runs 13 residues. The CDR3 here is CASSPSGRDEQYF. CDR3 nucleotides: TGTGCCAGCAGCCCCAGCGGGAGGGACGAGCAGTACTTC.

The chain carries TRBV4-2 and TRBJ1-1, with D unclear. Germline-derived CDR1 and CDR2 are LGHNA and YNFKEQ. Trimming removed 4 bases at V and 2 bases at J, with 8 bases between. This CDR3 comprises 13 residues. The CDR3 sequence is CASSPVSNTEAFF. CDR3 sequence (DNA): TGTGCCAGCAGCCCCGTCTCTAACACTGAAGCTTTCTTT.

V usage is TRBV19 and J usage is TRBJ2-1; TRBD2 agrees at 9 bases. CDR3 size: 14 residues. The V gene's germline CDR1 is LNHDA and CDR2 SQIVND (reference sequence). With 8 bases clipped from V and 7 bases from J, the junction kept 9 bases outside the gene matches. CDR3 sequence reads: CASSGGRAWNEQFF. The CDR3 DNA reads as TGTGCCAGTTCGGGCGGGAGGGCCTGGAATGAGCAGTTCTTC.

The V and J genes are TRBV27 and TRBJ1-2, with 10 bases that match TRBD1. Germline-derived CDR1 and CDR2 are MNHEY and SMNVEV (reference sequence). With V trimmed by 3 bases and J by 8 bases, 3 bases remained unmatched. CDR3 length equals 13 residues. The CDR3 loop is CASSFRTGGGYTF. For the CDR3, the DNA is TGTGCCAGCAGTTTCAGGACAGGGGGAGGCTACACCTTC.

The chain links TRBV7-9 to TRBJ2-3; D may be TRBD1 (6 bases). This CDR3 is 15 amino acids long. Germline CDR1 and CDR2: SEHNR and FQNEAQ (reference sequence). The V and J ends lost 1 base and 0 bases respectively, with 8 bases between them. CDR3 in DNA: TGTGCCAGCAGCTTAGGTGGACAGAGCACAGATACGCAGTATTTT. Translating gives CASSLGGQSTDTQYF. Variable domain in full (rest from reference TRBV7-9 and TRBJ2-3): DTGVSQNPRHKITKRGQNVTFRCDPISEHNRLYWYRQTLGQGPEFLTYFQNEAQLEKSRLLSDRFSAERPKGSFSTLEIQRTEQGDSAMYLCASSLGGQSTDTQYFGPGTRLTVL.

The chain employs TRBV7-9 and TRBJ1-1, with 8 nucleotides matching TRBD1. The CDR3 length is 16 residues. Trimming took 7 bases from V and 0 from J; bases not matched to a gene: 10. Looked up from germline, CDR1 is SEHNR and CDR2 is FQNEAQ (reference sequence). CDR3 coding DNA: TGTGCCAGCACACCCCTAAACAGGGGGGTGAACACTGAAGCTTTCTTT. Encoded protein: CASTPLNRGVNTEAFF.

The CDR3 region is CASSTGQGIGYTF. The CDR3 DNA reads as TGTGCCAGCAGCACTGGACAGGGGATTGGCTACACCTTC. The chain combines TRBV7-2 with TRBJ1-2; 9 positions agree with TRBD1. The CDR3 runs 13 residues. Germline CDR1 is SGHTA and CDR2 is FQGNSA. The trim removed 5 bases at V and 7 bases at J, leaving 5 bases unmatched.

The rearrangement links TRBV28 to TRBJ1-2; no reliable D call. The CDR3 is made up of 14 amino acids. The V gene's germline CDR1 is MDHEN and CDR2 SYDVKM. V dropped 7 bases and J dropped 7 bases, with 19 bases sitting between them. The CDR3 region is CASIPRASRGGYTF. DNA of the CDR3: TGTGCCAGCATCCCGAGGGCCAGCCGGGGTGGCTACACCTTC.

This CDR3 reads CASSFKGVGNGYTF. DNA for the CDR3: TGTGCCAGCAGTTTTAAAGGGGTAGGCAACGGCTACACCTTC. V is TRBV28 and J is TRBJ1-2; D is possibly TRBD1 (5 bases). The CDR3 consists of 14 residues. Germline V gene sequence: CDR1 MDHEN, CDR2 SYDVKM. Trimming took off 3 bases at V and 8 bases at J, with 16 bases between the two ends.

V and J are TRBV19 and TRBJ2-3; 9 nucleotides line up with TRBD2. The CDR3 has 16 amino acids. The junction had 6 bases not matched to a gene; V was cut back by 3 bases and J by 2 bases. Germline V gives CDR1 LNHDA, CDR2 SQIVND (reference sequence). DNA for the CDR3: TGTGCCAGTAGTATCTCAGCGGGAGGTAACACAGATACGCAGTATTTT. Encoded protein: CASSISAGGNTDTQYF.

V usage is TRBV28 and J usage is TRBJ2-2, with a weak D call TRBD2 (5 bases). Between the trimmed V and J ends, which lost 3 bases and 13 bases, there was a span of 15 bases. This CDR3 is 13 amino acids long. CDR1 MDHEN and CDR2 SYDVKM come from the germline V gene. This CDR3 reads CASSFRTRTRLFF. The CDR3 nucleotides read TGTGCCAGCAGTTTCCGGACTCGAACGAGGCTGTTTTTT.

As DNA, the CDR3 is TGTGCCAGCAGTGAGTCGCGAATAAAGGGCTACACCTTC. It yields the protein CASSESRIKGYTF. This chain uses TRBV27 with TRBJ1-2, with D uncertain. Germline V gene sequence: CDR1 MNHEY, CDR2 SMNVEV (reference sequence). Trimming pared 5 bases from V and 8 bases from J, leaving 15 bases between. The CDR3 has 13 amino acids.

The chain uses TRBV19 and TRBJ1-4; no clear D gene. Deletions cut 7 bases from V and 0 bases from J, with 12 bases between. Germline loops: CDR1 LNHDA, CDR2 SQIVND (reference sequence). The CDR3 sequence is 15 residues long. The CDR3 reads CASMPGGATNEKLFF. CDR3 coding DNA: TGTGCCAGTATGCCTGGCGGGGCAACTAATGAAAAACTGTTTTTT.

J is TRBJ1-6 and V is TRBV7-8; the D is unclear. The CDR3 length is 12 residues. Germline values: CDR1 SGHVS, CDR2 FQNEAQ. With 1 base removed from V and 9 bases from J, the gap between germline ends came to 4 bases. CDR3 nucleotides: TGTGCCAGCAGCTTAGTGAGTTCACCCCTCCACTTT. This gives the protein CASSLVSSPLHF.

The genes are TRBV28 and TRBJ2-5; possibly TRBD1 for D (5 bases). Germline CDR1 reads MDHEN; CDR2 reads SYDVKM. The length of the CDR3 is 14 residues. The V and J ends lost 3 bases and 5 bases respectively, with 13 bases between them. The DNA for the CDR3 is TGTGCCAGCAGTTTGAATCAGCCAGGGGAGACCCAGTACTTC. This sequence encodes CASSLNQPGETQYF.

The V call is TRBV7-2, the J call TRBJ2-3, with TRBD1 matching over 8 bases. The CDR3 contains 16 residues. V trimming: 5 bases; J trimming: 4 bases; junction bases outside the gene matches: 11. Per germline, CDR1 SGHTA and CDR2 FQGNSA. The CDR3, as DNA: TGTGCCAGCAGCCCCCCAAGGACAGGGCGGTCAGATACGCAGTATTTT. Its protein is CASSPPRTGRSDTQYF. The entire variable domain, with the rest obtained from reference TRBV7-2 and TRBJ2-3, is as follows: GAGVSQSPSNKVTEKGKDVELRCDPISGHTALYWYRQSLGQGLEFLIYFQGNSAPDKSGLPSDRFSAERTGGSVSTLTIQRTQQEDSAVYLCASSPPRTGRSDTQYFGPGTRLTVL.

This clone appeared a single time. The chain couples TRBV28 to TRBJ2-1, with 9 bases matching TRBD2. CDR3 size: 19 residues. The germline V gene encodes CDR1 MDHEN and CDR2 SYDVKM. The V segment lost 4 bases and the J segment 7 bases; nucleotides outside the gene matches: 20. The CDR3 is CASSSLLPQENSGSNEQFF. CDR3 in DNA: TGTGCCAGCAGTTCACTGCTACCGCAGGAAAATAGCGGGAGTAATGAGCAGTTCTTC.

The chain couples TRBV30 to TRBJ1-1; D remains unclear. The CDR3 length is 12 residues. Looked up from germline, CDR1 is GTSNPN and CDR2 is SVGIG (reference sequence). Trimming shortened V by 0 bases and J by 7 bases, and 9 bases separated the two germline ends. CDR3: CAWSVRGIEAFF. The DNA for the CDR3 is TGTGCCTGGAGTGTACGAGGGATTGAAGCTTTCTTT.

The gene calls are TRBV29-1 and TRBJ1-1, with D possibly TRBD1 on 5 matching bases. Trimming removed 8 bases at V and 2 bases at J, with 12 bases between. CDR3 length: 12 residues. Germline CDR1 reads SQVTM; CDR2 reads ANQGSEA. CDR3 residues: CSSRRANTEAFF. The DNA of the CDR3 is TGCAGCAGCCGCAGGGCAAACACTGAAGCTTTCTTT.

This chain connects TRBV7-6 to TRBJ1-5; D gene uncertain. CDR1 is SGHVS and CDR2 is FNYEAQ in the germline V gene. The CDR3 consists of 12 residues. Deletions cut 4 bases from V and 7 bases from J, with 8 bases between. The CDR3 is CASSSPQQPQHF. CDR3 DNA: TGTGCCAGCAGCTCCCCCCAACAGCCCCAGCATTTT.

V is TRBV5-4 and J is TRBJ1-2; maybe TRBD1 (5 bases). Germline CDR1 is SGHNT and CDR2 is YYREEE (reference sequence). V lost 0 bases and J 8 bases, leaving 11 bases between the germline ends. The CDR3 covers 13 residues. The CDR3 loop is CASSLGREEGYTF. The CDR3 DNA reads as TGTGCCAGCAGCTTGGGCAGGGAAGAAGGCTACACCTTC.

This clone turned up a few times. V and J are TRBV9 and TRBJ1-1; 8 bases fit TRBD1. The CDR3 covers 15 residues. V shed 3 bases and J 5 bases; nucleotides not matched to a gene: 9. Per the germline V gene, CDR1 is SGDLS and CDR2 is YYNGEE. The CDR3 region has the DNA TGTGCCAGCAGCGAACAGGGGGAAGGGTGGACTGAAGCTTTCTTT. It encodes CASSEQGEGWTEAFF.

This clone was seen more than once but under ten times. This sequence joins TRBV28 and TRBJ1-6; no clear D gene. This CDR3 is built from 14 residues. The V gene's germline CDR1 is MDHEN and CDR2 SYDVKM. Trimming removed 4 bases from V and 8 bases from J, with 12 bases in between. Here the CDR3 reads CASSSERIDSPLHF. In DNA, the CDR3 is TGTGCCAGCAGTTCCGAGAGAATTGATTCACCCCTCCACTTT.

CDR3 coding DNA: TGTGCCAGCAGTTTGTATGTCCGGGACACTGAAGCTTTCTTT. Protein: CASSLYVRDTEAFF. The chain has TRBV27 and TRBJ1-1; no clear D. The germline V gene has CDR1 MNHEY and CDR2 SMNVEV (reference sequence). The CDR3 covers 14 residues. Trimming cost V 3 bases and J 3 bases, with 11 bases left between them.

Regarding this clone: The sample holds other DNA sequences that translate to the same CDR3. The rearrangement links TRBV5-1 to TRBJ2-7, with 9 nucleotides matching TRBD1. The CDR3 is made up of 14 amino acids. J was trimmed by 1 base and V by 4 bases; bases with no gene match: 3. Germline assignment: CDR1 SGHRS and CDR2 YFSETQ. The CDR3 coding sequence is TGCGCCAGCAGCCCGGGACAGGGATCCTACGAGCAGTACTTC. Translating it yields CASSPGQGSYEQYF.

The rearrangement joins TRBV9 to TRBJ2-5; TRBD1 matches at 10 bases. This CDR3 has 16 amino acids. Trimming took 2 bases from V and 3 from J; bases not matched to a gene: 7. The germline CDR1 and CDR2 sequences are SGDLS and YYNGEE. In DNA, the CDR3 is TGTGCCAGCAGCGTCCCCTCGACAGGGGGCGAAGAGACCCAGTACTTC. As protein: CASSVPSTGGEETQYF. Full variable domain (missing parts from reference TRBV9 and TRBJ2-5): DSGVTQTPKHLITATGQRVTLRCSPRSGDLSVYWYQQSLDQGLQFLIQYYNGEERAKGNILERFSAQQFPDLHSELNLSSLELGDSALYFCASSVPSTGGEETQYFGPGTRLLVL.

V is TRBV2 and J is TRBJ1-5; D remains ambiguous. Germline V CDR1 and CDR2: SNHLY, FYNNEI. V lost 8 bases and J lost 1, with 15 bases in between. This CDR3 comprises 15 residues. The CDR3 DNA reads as TGTGCCAGCCGCCCTACCCTGTCGAGCAATCAGCCCCAGCATTTT. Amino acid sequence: CASRPTLSSNQPQHF.

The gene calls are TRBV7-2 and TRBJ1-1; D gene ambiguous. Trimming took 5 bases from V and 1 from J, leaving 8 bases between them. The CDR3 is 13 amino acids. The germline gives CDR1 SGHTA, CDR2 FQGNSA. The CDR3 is CASSITENTEAFF. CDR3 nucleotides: TGTGCCAGCAGCATTACAGAGAACACTGAAGCTTTCTTT. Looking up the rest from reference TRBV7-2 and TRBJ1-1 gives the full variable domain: GAGVSQSPSNKVTEKGKDVELRCDPISGHTALYWYRQSLGQGLEFLIYFQGNSAPDKSGLPSDRFSAERTGGSVSTLTIQRTQQEDSAVYLCASSITENTEAFFGQGTRLTVV.

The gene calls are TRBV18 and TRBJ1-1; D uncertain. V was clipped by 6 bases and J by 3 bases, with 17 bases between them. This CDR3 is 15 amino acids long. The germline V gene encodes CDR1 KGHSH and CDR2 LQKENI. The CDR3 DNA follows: TGTGCCAGCTCCTTAAAGGGAGGTCGAGACACTGAAGCTTTCTTT. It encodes CASSLKGGRDTEAFF.

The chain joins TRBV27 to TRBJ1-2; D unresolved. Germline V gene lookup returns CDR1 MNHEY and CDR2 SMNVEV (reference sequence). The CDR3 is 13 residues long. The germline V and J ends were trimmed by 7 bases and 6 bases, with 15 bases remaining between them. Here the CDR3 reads CASKSGATHGYTF. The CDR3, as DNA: TGTGCCAGCAAGTCAGGCGCCACTCATGGCTACACCTTC.